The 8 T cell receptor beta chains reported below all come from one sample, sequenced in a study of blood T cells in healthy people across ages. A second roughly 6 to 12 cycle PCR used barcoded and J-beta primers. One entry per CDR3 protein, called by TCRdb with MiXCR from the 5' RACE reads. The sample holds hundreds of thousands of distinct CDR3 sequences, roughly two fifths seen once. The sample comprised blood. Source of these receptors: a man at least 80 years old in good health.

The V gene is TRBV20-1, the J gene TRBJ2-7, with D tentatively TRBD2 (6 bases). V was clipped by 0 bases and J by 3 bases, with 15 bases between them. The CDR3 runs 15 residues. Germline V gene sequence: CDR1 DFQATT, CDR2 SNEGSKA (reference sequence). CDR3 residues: CSARDSRGANYEQYF. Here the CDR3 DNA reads TGCAGTGCTAGAGATTCTCGCGGGGCGAACTACGAGCAGTACTTC.

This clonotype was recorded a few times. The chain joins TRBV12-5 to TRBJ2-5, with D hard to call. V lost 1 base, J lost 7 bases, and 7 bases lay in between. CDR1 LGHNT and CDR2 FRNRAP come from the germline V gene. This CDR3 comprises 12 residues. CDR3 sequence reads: CASGLGPGTQYF. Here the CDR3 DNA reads TGTGCTAGTGGTTTGGGCCCGGGGACCCAGTACTTC.

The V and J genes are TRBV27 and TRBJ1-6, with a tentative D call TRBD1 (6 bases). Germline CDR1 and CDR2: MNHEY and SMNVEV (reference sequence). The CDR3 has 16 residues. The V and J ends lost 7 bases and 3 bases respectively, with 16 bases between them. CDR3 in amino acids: CASTMGAGNYNSPLHF. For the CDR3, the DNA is TGTGCCAGCACGATGGGGGCTGGGAACTATAATTCACCCCTCCACTTT.

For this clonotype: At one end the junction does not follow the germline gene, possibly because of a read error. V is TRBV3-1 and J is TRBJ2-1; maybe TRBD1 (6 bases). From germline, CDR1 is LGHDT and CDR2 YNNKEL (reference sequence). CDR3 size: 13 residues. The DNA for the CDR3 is TGTGCCGGCAGCCAGGCTAGGGGGAATGAGCAGTTCTTC. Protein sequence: CAGSQARGNEQFF.

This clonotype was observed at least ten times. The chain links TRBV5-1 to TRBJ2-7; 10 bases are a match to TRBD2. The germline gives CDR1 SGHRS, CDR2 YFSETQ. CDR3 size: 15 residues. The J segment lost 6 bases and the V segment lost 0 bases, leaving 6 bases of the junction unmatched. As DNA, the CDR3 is TGCGCCAGCAGCTTGGATTTAGCGGGAGGACTCGAGCAGTACTTC. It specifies CASSLDLAGGLEQYF.

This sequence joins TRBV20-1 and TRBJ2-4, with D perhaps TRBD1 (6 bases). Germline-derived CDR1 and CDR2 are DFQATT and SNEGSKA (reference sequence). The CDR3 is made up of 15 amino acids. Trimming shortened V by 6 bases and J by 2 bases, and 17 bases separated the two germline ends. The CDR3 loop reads CSAVTGQDSKNIQYF. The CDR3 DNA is TGCAGTGCGGTTACAGGGCAGGATTCCAAAAACATTCAGTACTTC.

CDR3 sequence: CSANIALDTQYF. CDR3 nucleotides: TGCAGTGCTAACATAGCTCTGGATACGCAGTATTTT. V and J are TRBV20-1 and TRBJ2-3; D not resolved. CDR1 and CDR2 (germline): DFQATT, SNEGSKA (reference sequence). With 4 bases removed from V and 6 bases from J, the gap between germline ends came to 11 bases. The CDR3 spans 12 residues.

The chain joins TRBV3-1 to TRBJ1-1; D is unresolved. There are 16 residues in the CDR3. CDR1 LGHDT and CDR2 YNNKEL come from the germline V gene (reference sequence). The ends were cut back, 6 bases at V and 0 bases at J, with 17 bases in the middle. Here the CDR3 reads CASSREAEGMNTEAFF. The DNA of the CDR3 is TGTGCCAGCAGTCGAGAGGCAGAGGGTATGAACACTGAAGCTTTCTTT.